The 26 T cell receptor beta chains reported below all come from one sample, sequenced in a study of beta chain features in type 1 diabetes. General study findings and limits: Among patients with Type 1 diabetes, TCRB CDR3s were moderately but significantly shorter in every one of the four CD4+ subsets.

The antigens for these receptors are not known. Investigators reverse transcribed all isolated RNA, so they sequenced expressed TCRB transcripts. Profiling relied on immunoSEQ multiplex PCR, and the TCRdb table lists in-frame clones only, not all of them. The table has some 240,000 clones, roughly 17% seen once. The sequenced sample was naive CD4+ T cells from blood. The receptors derive from a man under 40 with type 1 diabetes.

This chain uses TRBV7-7 with TRBJ2-1, with unresolved D. With 4 bases removed from V and 10 bases from J, the gap between germline ends came to 14 bases. The germline CDR1 and CDR2 sequences are SSHAT and FNYEAQ (reference sequence). The CDR3 extends over 13 amino acids. CDR3 in DNA: TGTGCCAGCAGCTCAACCGTCAGCACGGAGCAGTTCTTC. It yields the protein CASSSTVSTEQFF.

The chain carries TRBV7-9 and TRBJ2-5; maybe TRBD2 (5 bases). Trimming removed 1 base from V and 4 bases from J, with 10 bases in between. Germline lookup yields CDR1 SEHNR and CDR2 FQNEAQ (reference sequence). The CDR3 has 14 residues. CDR3 nucleotide sequence: TGTGCCAGCAGCTTAGGCGGGTTTCGAGAGACCCAGTACTTC. It codes for CASSLGGFRETQYF.

This clone has just a few counts. CDR3 sequence reads: CASSPSGRSWETQYF. In DNA, the CDR3 is TGTGCCAGCAGCCCCTCGGGGCGCTCGTGGGAGACCCAGTACTTC. V is TRBV14 and J is TRBJ2-5; D may be TRBD1 or TRBD2 (5 bases each). Trimming took off 4 bases at V and 5 bases at J, with 17 bases between the two ends. Germline CDR1 is SGHDN and CDR2 is FVKESK. CDR3 length equals 15 residues.

This clone was recorded a few times. The CDR3 spells CASSRPGSEGYNEQFF. CDR3 nucleotides: TGTGCCAGCAGCCGACCCGGGTCGGAGGGGTACAATGAGCAGTTCTTC. The genes are TRBV4-2 and TRBJ2-1; D possibly corresponds to TRBD2 (6 bases). V lost 4 bases and J lost 4, with 17 bases in between. From germline, CDR1 is LGHNA and CDR2 YNFKEQ. This CDR3 is 16 amino acids long.

In this sample, this clone turned up a few times. This sequence joins TRBV14 and TRBJ2-7, with D perhaps assigned TRBD1 or TRBD2 (5 bases each). The germline V gene encodes CDR1 SGHDN and CDR2 FVKESK. V lost 6 bases, J lost 3 bases, and 18 bases lay in between. This CDR3 region has 15 residues. The CDR3 coding sequence is TGTGCCAGCAGTCCAGCCTCAGGGAGATACTACGAGCAGTACTTC. Translation gives CASSPASGRYYEQYF.

The rearrangement uses TRBV5-4 and TRBJ2-3; D is ambiguous. The CDR3 is made up of 16 amino acids. Germline V CDR1 and CDR2: SGHNT, YYREEE (reference sequence). Trimming cost V 6 bases and J 0 bases, with 17 bases left between them. CDR3 DNA sequence: TGTGCCAGCACCCCTGGGCTGGATCGAAGCACAGATACGCAGTATTTT. It is translated as CASTPGLDRSTDTQYF.

The chain links TRBV5-1 to TRBJ2-6; D not resolved. V gave up 5 bases and J gave up 1 base, with 4 bases separating them. Germline-derived CDR1 and CDR2 are SGHRS and YFSETQ. The CDR3 sequence is 13 residues long. The CDR3 loop is CASRQSGANVLTF. CDR3 bases: TGCGCCAGCAGACAATCTGGGGCCAACGTCCTGACTTTC. The whole variable domain, remainder taken from reference TRBV5-1 and TRBJ2-6, is KAGVTQTPRYLIKTRGQQVTLSCSPISGHRSVSWYQQTPGQGLQFLFEYFSETQRNKGNFPGRFSGRQFSNSRSEMNVSTLELGDSALYLCASRQSGANVLTFGAGSRLTVL.

This clone was recorded a few times. The rearrangement uses TRBV14 and TRBJ2-7; D ambiguous. Germline lookup yields CDR1 SGHDN and CDR2 FVKESK. The V gene lost 1 base and the J gene lost 6 bases, with 10 bases spanning the gap. This CDR3 region has 13 residues. The CDR3 DNA reads TGTGCCAGCAGCCAAGCTCTTGGTGGCGAGCAGTACTTC. It translates to CASSQALGGEQYF.

This clone was seen only a few times. The J gene is TRBJ2-5, the V gene TRBV29-1; D possibly corresponds to TRBD2 (5 bases). The CDR3 loop spans 12 amino acids. Germline V lookup: CDR1 SQVTM, CDR2 ANQGSEA. V was pared by 4 bases and J by 4 bases, with 10 bases between. The CDR3 spells CSVVRAIETQYF. As DNA, the CDR3 is TGCAGCGTTGTGCGGGCCATAGAGACCCAGTACTTC. Drawing the rest from reference TRBV29-1 and TRBJ2-5, the complete variable domain is SAVISQKPSRDICQRGTSLTIQCQVDSQVTMMFWYRQQPGQSLTLIATANQGSEATYESGFVIDKFPISRPNLTFSTLTVSNMSPEDSSIYLCSVVRAIETQYFGPGTRLLVL.

This clone was seen a handful of times. The genes are TRBV30 and TRBJ2-3; 9 bases are shared with TRBD2. CDR1 and CDR2 (germline): GTSNPN, SVGIG (reference sequence). This CDR3 comprises 17 residues. Trimming cost V 2 bases and J 3 bases; bases outside gene matches: 12. CDR3 sequence: CAWSPLGAGGKTDTQYF. The DNA of the CDR3 is TGTGCCTGGAGTCCCCTCGGGGCGGGAGGGAAGACAGATACGCAGTATTTT.

In nucleotides, the CDR3 is TGTGCCTGGAGTGTGGGGGGAAGCGCAGATACGCAGTATTTT. Translated: CAWSVGGSADTQYF. The chain joins TRBV30 to TRBJ2-3; TRBD2 is a possible D gene (6 bases). Germline lookup yields CDR1 GTSNPN and CDR2 SVGIG (reference sequence). This CDR3 spans 14 amino acids. V was shortened by 0 bases and J by 4 bases, with 11 bases between the two germline ends.

In DNA form, the CDR3 reads TGTGCCAGCAGCGCATTAGGAGAGACCCAGTACTTC. This encodes CASSALGETQYF. The rearrangement uses TRBV6-5 and TRBJ2-5; D is unclear. Per germline, CDR1 MNHEY and CDR2 SVGAGI. Trimming pared 6 bases from V and 4 bases from J, leaving 9 bases between. CDR3 size: 12 residues.

V gene TRBV5-1 combines with J gene TRBJ2-7; D tentatively reads TRBD1 or TRBD2 (5 bases each). CDR1 SGHRS and CDR2 YFSETQ come from the germline V gene. This CDR3 spans 13 amino acids. Deletions cut 2 bases from V and 0 bases from J, with 6 bases between. CDR3 loop: CASSFGTSYEQYF. The CDR3, as DNA: TGCGCCAGCAGCTTTGGGACCTCCTACGAGCAGTACTTC.

The CDR3 is CASSYTDTQYF. CDR3 nucleotide sequence: TGTGCCAGCTCATACACAGATACGCAGTATTTT. The V and J genes are TRBV25-1 and TRBJ2-3; D remains unclear. V lost 8 bases and J 2 bases, leaving 5 bases between the germline ends. This CDR3 region has 11 residues. CDR1 is MGHDK and CDR2 is SYGVNS in the germline V gene.

The chain combines TRBV9 with TRBJ2-3, with a weak D call TRBD2 (5 bases). Trimming shortened V by 3 bases and J by 2 bases, and 16 bases separated the two germline ends. The CDR3 loop spans 16 amino acids. Germline V gene sequence: CDR1 SGDLS, CDR2 YYNGEE. As DNA, the CDR3 is TGTGCCAGCAGCGCCACGGGTAGCGCAGACACAGATACGCAGTATTTT. Encoded protein: CASSATGSADTDTQYF.

In DNA, the CDR3 is TGTGCCAGCAGTGGGGCTAGCGGTTCCTACAATGAGCAGTTCTTC. Residues: CASSGASGSYNEQFF. The V and J genes are TRBV4-2 and TRBJ2-1; TRBD2 matches 7 bases. Trimming at V came to 6 bases and at J to 1 base, leaving 6 bases not matched to a gene. This CDR3 contains 15 residues. Looked up from germline, CDR1 is LGHNA and CDR2 is YNFKEQ.

The chain couples TRBV28 to TRBJ2-2; 8 bases line up with TRBD2. CDR3 length: 18 amino acids. V lost 5 bases, J lost 4 bases, and 15 bases stayed unmatched. CDR1 MDHEN and CDR2 SYDVKM come from the germline V gene. The CDR3 sequence: CASSTRRLAGRGTGELFF. DNA for the CDR3: TGTGCCAGCAGTACCCGGCGGCTAGCGGGTCGCGGCACCGGGGAGCTGTTTTTT.

This chain uses TRBV27 with TRBJ2-5; D possibly uses TRBD1 or TRBD2 (6 bases each). Trimming shortened V by 3 bases and J by 5 bases, and 10 bases separated the two germline ends. Germline V CDR1 and CDR2: MNHEY, SMNVEV (reference sequence). CDR3 length: 13 residues. CDR3: CASSFWGAETQYF. DNA for the CDR3: TGTGCCAGCAGTTTCTGGGGGGCTGAGACCCAGTACTTC.

The chain couples TRBV4-1 to TRBJ2-1; 10 bases fit TRBD1. The CDR3 has 14 amino acids. The germline gives CDR1 MGHRA, CDR2 YSYEKL. After removal of 4 bases from V and 8 bases from J, the junction contained 5 bases not matched to a gene. In nucleotides, the CDR3 is TGCGCCAGCAGCCTTGGGGACAGGGGATATGAGCAGTTCTTC. Its protein product is CASSLGDRGYEQFF.

The V call is TRBV29-1, the J call TRBJ1-1; TRBD1 aligns across 7 bases. CDR3 length equals 14 residues. Germline-derived CDR1 and CDR2 are SQVTM and ANQGSEA. With V trimmed by 4 bases and J by 0 bases, 5 bases remained unmatched. CDR3 in amino acids: CSVARQGLNTEAFF. The CDR3 DNA is TGCAGCGTTGCCCGACAGGGCCTGAACACTGAAGCTTTCTTT.

The sample holds a few counts of this clone. V and J are TRBV28 and TRBJ2-1; 7 nucleotides align to TRBD1. Trimming took 6 bases from V and 3 from J; bases not matched to a gene: 8. This CDR3 has 15 amino acids. CDR1 MDHEN and CDR2 SYDVKM come from the germline V gene. CDR3 sequence reads: CASRTESGGYNEQFF. The CDR3 DNA sequence: TGTGCCAGCAGAACGGAGTCAGGGGGCTACAATGAGCAGTTCTTC.

This clone was picked up a small number of times. This rearrangement joins TRBV5-1 to TRBJ2-6, with no clear D. Germline V gene sequence: CDR1 SGHRS, CDR2 YFSETQ. The CDR3 contains 16 residues. Trimming took 4 bases from V and 0 from J, leaving 11 bases between them. CDR3 sequence reads: CASSGRQSSGANVLTF. CDR3 DNA sequence: TGCGCCAGCAGCGGACGGCAGAGCTCTGGGGCCAACGTCCTGACTTTC.

The chain has TRBV28 and TRBJ2-5; TRBD2 is a possible D gene (6 bases). CDR3 length: 10 amino acids. Germline values: CDR1 MDHEN, CDR2 SYDVKM. V was shortened by 10 bases and J by 5 bases, with 8 bases between the two germline ends. The CDR3 DNA follows: TGTGCCACTGGGAGGGAGACCCAGTACTTC. Translating it yields CATGRETQYF. Looking up the rest from reference TRBV28 and TRBJ2-5 gives the full variable domain: DVKVTQSSRYLVKRTGEKVFLECVQDMDHENMFWYRQDPGLGLRLIYFSYDVKMKEKGDIPEGYSVSREKKERFSLILESASTNQTSMYLCATGRETQYFGPGTRLLVL.

This clone was picked up a small number of times. The V and J genes are TRBV29-1 and TRBJ2-7, with a tentative D call TRBD2 (5 bases). The CDR3 runs to 11 residues. Between the trimmed V and J ends, which lost 6 bases and 5 bases, there was a span of 11 bases. Germline CDR1 reads SQVTM; CDR2 reads ANQGSEA. CDR3 DNA sequence: TGCAGCGTCCGGGATGGGGACGAGCAGTACTTC. It encodes CSVRDGDEQYF.

There are a few counts of this clone. V and J are TRBV28 and TRBJ1-1; 7 positions agree with TRBD1. CDR3 length: 12 amino acids. CDR1 and CDR2 from the germline V gene are MDHEN and SYDVKM. Trimming removed 9 bases from V and 4 bases from J; junction bases left unmatched: 5. The CDR3 loop reads CASTTGATEAFF. CDR3 coding DNA: TGTGCCAGTACCACAGGGGCCACTGAAGCTTTCTTT. The full variable domain, rest sourced from reference TRBV28 and TRBJ1-1, is DVKVTQSSRYLVKRTGEKVFLECVQDMDHENMFWYRQDPGLGLRLIYFSYDVKMKEKGDIPEGYSVSREKKERFSLILESASTNQTSMYLCASTTGATEAFFGQGTRLTVV.

V gene TRBV28 combines with J gene TRBJ1-4; 8 nucleotides match TRBD1. The CDR3 has 12 residues. V shed 6 bases, J shed 8 bases, and the junction held 2 bases outside the gene matches. Germline values: CDR1 MDHEN, CDR2 SYDVKM. The CDR3 DNA follows: TGTGCCAGCAGGGACAGGGAGGAAAAACTGTTTTTT. Amino acid sequence: CASRDREEKLFF.